This TCR beta chain was recovered during a study of cytomegalovirus exposure and HLA in healthy donors. As for the study in general: In a previous analysis, 100 million to 140 million unique TCR beta sequences were found from some 180 million T cells.

Germline assignment: CDR1 GTSNPN and CDR2 SVGIG (reference sequence). The CDR3 is 11 residues long. V lost 1 base, J lost 8 bases, and 1 base stayed unmatched. Vbeta (60) and Jbeta (13) primers were used in the PCR. The table came from immunoSEQ multiplex PCR; TCRdb's copy has only in-frame clones and leaves some out. Recorded for this sample: 140,000 to 150,000 clones. The sequencing sample was made of PBMCs. V and J are TRBV30 and TRBJ1-1; 7 bases match TRBD1. The receptor comes from a male donor in good health and CMV-seronegative. The CDR3 sequence is CAWSETGEAFF. The CDR3 DNA reads TGTGCCTGGAGTGAGACAGGGGAAGCTTTCTTT.